This T cell receptor beta chain was observed in a study of T cells in Graves' hyperthyroidism and ophthalmopathy. Amplification targeted TCR beta CDR3 regions from RNA transcripts. Using the HTBI primer set, a first-round RT-PCR was run on the TCR CDR3. MiXCR, run by TCRdb on the multiplex PCR reads, gives a single entry per CDR3 protein. The repertoire holds about 350,000 distinct CDR3 sequences, approximately 15% seen once, with around 23% in the top ten. Patients aged 18 to 65 had newly diagnosed hyperthyroidism that had lasted under 2 months. Fresh peripheral blood, under 13 ml, yielded the PBMCs. The TCR originated in a woman in her 30s with Graves' hyperthyroidism. Specimen: blood.

The CDR3: CSARKLAGTYNEQFF. CDR3 nucleotide sequence: TGCAGTGCTAGGAAACTAGCGGGAACCTACAATGAGCAGTTCTTC. The V call is TRBV20-1, the J call TRBJ2-1; 10 bases match TRBD2. Germline assignment: CDR1 DFQATT and CDR2 SNEGSKA (reference sequence). This CDR3 is built from 15 residues. V trimming: 3 bases; J trimming: 2 bases; junction bases outside the gene matches: 4.